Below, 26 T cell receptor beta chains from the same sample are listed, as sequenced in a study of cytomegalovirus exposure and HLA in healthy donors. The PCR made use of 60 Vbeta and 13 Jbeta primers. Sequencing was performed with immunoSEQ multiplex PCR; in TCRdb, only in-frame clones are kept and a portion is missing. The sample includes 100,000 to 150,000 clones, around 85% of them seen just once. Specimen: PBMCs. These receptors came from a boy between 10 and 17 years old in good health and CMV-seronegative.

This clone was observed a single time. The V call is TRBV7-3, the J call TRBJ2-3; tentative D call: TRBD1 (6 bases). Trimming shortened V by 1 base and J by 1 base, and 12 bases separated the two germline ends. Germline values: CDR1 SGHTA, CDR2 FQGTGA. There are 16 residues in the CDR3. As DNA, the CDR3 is TGTGCCAGCAGCTTAATGGGGGCAGGGGGCACAGATACGCAGTATTTT. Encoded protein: CASSLMGAGGTDTQYF.

The CDR3 nucleotides are TGTGCCAGCAGCTTGTGGGACTCCACCACAGATACGCAGTATTTT. This sequence encodes CASSLWDSTTDTQYF. This sequence joins TRBV5-8 and TRBJ2-3; D might be TRBD2 (6 bases). V lost 1 base and J 2 bases, leaving 11 bases between the germline ends. The CDR3 is 15 amino acids. The V gene's germline CDR1 is SGHTS and CDR2 YDEGEE.

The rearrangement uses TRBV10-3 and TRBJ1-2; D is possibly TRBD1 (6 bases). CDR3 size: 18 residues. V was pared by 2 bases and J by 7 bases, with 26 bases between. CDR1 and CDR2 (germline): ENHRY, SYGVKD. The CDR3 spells CAISEPLEMTQGAIGYTF. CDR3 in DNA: TGTGCCATCAGTGAGCCCCTAGAAATGACACAGGGAGCGATTGGCTACACCTTC.

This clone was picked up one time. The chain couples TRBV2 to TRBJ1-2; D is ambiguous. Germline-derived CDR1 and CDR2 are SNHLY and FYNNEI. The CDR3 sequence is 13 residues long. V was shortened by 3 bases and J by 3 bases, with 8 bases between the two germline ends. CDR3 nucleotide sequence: TGTGCCAGCAGTGATAGGAGGGACTATGGCTACACCTTC. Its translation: CASSDRRDYGYTF. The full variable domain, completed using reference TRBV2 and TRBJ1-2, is EPEVTQTPSHQVTQMGQEVILRCVPISNHLYFYWYRQILGQKVEFLVSFYNNEISEKSEIFDDQFSVERPDGSNFTLKIRSTKLEDSAMYFCASSDRRDYGYTFGSGTRLTVV.

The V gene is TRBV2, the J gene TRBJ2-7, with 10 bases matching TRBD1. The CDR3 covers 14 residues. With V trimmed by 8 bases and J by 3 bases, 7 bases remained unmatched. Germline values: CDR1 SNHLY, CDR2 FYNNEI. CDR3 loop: CASGGQGVFYEQYF. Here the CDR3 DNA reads TGTGCCAGCGGAGGACAGGGGGTTTTCTACGAGCAGTACTTC.

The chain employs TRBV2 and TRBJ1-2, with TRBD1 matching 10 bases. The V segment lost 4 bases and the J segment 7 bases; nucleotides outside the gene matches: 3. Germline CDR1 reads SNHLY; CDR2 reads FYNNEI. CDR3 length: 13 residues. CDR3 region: CASSGQGARGYTF. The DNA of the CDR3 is TGTGCCAGCAGTGGACAGGGGGCTCGTGGCTACACCTTC.

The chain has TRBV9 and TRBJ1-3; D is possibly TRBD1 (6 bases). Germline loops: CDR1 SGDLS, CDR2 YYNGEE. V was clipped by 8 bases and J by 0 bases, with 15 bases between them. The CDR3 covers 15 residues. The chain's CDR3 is CASRGGGGSGNTIYF. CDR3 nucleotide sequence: TGTGCCAGTCGAGGCGGGGGCGGCTCTGGAAACACCATATATTTT.

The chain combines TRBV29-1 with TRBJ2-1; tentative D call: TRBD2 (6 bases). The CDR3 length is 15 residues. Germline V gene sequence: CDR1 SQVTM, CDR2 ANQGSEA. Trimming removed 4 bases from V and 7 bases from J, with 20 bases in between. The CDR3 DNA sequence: TGCAGCGTTGGAACTAGGACGGCAGGGAGGAATGAGCAGTTCTTC. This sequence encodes CSVGTRTAGRNEQFF.

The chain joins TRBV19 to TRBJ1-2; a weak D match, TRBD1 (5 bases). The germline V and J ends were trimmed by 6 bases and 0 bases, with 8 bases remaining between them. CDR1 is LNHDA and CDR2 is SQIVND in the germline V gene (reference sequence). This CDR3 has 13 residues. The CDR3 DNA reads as TGTGCCAGTAGGGAGACAGCTAACTATGGCTACACCTTC. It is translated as CASRETANYGYTF. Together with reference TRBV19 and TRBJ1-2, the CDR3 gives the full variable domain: DGGITQSPKYLFRKEGQNVTLSCEQNLNHDAMYWYRQDPGQGLRLIYYSQIVNDFQKGDIAEGYSVSREKKESFPLTVTSAQKNPTAFYLCASRETANYGYTFGSGTRLTVV.

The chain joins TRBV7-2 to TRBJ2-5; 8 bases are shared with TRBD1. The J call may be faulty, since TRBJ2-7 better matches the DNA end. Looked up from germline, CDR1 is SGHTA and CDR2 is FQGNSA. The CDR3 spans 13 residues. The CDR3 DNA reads TGTGCCAGCAGCTTAACAGGGGGGTACGAGCAGTACTTC. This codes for CASSLTGGYEQYF.

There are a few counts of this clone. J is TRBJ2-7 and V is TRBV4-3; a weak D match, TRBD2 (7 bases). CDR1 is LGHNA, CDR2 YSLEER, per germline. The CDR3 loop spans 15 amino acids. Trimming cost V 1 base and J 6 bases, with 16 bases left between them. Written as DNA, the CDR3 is TGCGCCAGCAGCCAAGGGGGGGCGGGAGTCAGCGAGCAGTACTTC. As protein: CASSQGGAGVSEQYF.

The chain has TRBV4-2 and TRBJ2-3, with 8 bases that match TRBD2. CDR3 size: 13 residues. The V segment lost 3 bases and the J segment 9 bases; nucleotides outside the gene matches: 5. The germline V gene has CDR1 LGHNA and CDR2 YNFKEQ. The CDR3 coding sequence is TGTGCCAGCAGCCAGGGTAGCGGGGAAACGCAGTATTTT. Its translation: CASSQGSGETQYF.

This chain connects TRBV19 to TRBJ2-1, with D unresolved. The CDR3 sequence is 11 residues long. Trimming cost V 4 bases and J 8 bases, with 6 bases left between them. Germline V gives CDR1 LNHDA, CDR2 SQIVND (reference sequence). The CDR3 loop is CASSTLYEQFF. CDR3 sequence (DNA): TGTGCCAGTAGTACCCTCTATGAGCAGTTCTTC.

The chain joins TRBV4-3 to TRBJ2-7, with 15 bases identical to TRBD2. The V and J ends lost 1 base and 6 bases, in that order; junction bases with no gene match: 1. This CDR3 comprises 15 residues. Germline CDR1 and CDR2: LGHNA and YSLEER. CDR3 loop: CASSQGGLAGGEQYF. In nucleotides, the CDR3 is TGCGCCAGCAGCCAAGGGGGACTAGCGGGAGGCGAGCAGTACTTC.

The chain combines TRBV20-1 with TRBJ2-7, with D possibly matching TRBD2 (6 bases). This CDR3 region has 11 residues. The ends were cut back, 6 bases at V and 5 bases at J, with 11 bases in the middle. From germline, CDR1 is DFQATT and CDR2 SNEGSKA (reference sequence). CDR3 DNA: TGCAGTGCCTGGGGGGAAAACGAGCAGTACTTC. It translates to CSAWGENEQYF.

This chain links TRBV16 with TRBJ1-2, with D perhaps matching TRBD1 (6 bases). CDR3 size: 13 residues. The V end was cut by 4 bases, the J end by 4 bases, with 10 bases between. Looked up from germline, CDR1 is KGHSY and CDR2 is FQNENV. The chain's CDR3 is CASSPGHSYGYTF. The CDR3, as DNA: TGTGCCAGCAGCCCGGGACATAGCTATGGCTACACCTTC.

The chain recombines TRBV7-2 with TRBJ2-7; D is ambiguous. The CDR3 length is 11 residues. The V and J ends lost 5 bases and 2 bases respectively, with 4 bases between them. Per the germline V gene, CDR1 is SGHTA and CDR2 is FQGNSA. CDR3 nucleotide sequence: TGTGCCAGCAGCATTACCTACGAGCAGTACTTC. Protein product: CASSITYEQYF.

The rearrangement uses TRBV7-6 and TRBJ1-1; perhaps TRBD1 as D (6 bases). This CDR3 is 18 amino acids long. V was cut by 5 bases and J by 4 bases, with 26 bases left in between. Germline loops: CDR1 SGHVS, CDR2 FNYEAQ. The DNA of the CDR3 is TGTGCCAGCAGCCTGAGGGGGGGCCAAAGGGATTTGGGCACTGAAGCTTTCTTT. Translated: CASSLRGGQRDLGTEAFF.

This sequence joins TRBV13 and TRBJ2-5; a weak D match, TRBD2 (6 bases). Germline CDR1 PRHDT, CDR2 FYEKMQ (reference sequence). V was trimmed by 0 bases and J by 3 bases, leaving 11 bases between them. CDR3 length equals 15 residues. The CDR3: CASSLGGLPKETQYF. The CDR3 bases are TGTGCCAGCAGCTTAGGGGGACTGCCAAAAGAGACCCAGTACTTC.

The CDR3 protein is CASGTQGLEKLFF. DNA of the CDR3: TGTGCCAGCGGGACACAGGGGTTAGAAAAACTGTTTTTT. The rearrangement joins TRBV6-1 to TRBJ1-4, with 7 bases matching TRBD1. Germline loops: CDR1 MNHNS, CDR2 SASEGT. Trimming at V came to 8 bases and at J to 8 bases, leaving 8 bases not matched to a gene. The CDR3 length is 13 residues.

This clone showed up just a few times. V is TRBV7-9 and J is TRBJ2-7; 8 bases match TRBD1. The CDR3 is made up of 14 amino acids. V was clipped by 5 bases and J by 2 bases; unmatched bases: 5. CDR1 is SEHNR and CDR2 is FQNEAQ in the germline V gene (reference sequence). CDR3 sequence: CASSPRTGPYEQYF. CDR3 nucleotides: TGTGCCAGCAGCCCTCGGACAGGGCCCTACGAGCAGTACTTC.

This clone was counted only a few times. The CDR3 reads CASTVGGNQPQHF. DNA for the CDR3: TGCGCCAGCACCGTAGGGGGCAATCAGCCCCAGCATTTT. This sequence joins TRBV10-2 and TRBJ1-5, with D perhaps matching TRBD1 (5 bases). The CDR3 totals 13 residues. V was clipped by 7 bases and J by 2 bases, with 9 bases between them. Germline V gene lookup returns CDR1 WSHSY and CDR2 SAAADI.

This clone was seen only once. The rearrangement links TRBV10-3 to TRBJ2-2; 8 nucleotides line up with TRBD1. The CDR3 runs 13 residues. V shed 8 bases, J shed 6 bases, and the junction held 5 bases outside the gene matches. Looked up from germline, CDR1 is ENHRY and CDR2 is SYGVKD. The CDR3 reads CAIGQGSAGELFF. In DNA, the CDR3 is TGTGCCATCGGACAGGGTTCCGCCGGGGAGCTGTTTTTT.

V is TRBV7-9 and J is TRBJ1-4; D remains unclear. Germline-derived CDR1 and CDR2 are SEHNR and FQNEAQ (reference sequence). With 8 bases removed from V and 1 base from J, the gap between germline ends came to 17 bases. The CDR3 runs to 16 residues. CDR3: CASGSSRILTNEKLFF. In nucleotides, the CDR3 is TGTGCCAGCGGCTCATCCAGGATACTAACTAATGAAAAACTGTTTTTT.

The DNA for the CDR3 is TGTGCCAGCAGGCTAGCGGCCCCGAACACCGGGGAGCTGTTTTTT. This encodes CASRLAAPNTGELFF. This sequence joins TRBV27 and TRBJ2-2; 7 bases map to TRBD2. Looked up from germline, CDR1 is MNHEY and CDR2 is SMNVEV (reference sequence). This CDR3 is built from 15 residues. V was pared by 6 bases and J by 0 bases, with 4 bases of the junction left unmatched.

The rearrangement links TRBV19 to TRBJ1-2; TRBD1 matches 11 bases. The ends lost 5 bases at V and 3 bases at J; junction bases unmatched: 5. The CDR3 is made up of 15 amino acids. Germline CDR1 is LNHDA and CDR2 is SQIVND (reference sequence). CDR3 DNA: TGTGCCAGTAGTGATCGGGGACAGGGGGACTATGGCTACACCTTC. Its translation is CASSDRGQGDYGYTF.